This T cell receptor (beta chain) appears in the sequencing data of a study of T-cell memory formation after mild COVID-19 (dated by TCRdb to the early 2020s). Some background on the complete study: Most TCR sequence clusters were specific to one of the two donors. Longitudinal TCRalpha and TCRbeta repertoire sequencing tracked T-cell clones expanding and contracting after mild COVID-19 in two donors. Two young, previously healthy adult volunteers made up the cohort, one male and one female. Here is what the overall study found, with its caveats: Some responding clones were detected in pre-infection memory, suggesting pre-existing cross-reactive memory T cells joined the SARS-CoV-2 response. The study included only a couple of mild cases, and larger cohorts that include severe cases with pre-infection samples were judged to be necessary. SARS-CoV-2 specificity of the second-wave clones peaking on day 37 was not confirmed. Balanced CD4/CD8 phenotypes were observed for clones contracting from day 15 to 85, whereas a bias towards CD4+ was observed for a second wave of clones expanding from day 15 to 37. Contracting CD4+ clones turned up mainly in the CM and EM memory subsets, whereas EMRA was where CD8+ clones were enriched.

PBMCs were isolated by Ficoll-Paque density gradient centrifugation. Sequencing took place on an Illumina NovaSeq 6000. TCRalpha and TCRbeta cDNA libraries were built by 5'RACE with constant-segment primers, adding sample barcodes and unique molecular identifiers. RNA was extracted from every sample with Trizol reagent. Libraries were amplified in two PCR steps, with a second sample barcode and Illumina TruSeq adapters added in the second step. Libraries were sequenced on an Illumina NovaSeq with 2 x 150 bp paired-end reads. The study's processing was this. With migec v1.2.7, reads were demultiplexed and then collapsed into UMI-guided consensus sequences. Using mixcr v2.1.11, UMI consensuses were aligned to TRA and TRB V and J templates and then assembled into clonotypes. Expanded or contracted clonotypes were those called significant by both edgeR and NoisET, with noise models trained on biological replicates. For edgeR calls, the thresholds were a false discovery rate-adjusted p below 0.01 and a log2 fold-change of 1. As an exploratory analysis of dynamics, max-normalized trajectories of the 1000 most abundant clonotypes were examined with PCA combined with hierarchical clustering. Separately sequenced CD4+ and CD8+ repertoires were used to assign a CD4 or CD8 phenotype to each responding clone. TCRdb's own reprocessing of the public reads used fastp at Q25 and MiXCR and kept productive beta chains. Rows with a matching CDR3 protein are joined into one entry that keeps the most common DNA and genes. What appears here as the V and J calls and clone size reflects TCRdb's work, not the paper's. The sample table shows around 510,000 distinct CDR3 sequences, and about 22% are seen once. Together, the top ten hold about 8.2% of the sample.

From cysteine to phenylalanine, the CDR3 is 11 amino acids long. Only the CDR3 DNA stays, 33 bases, in frame from base 1. A word on this clonotype: Its antigen is currently not known. One end of the junction varies from germline; a read error may be responsible.

Recombination linked TRBV12-3 or TRBV12-4 to TRBJ2-3; 8 bases in the middle match TRBD1. The specimen was PBMCs or a T cell subset sorted from them (not recorded which). This sequence originates from an adult woman who had mild COVID-19 (a few samples of this study predate the infection). The sample titles of this study are shuffled in the database, so cell type and time point are left out; the donor was told from shared clones. The CDR3 in this case is CASSFGTGFGF. The nucleotide sequence reads TGTGCCAGCAGTTTTGGGACAGGCTTCGGTTTT.